This TCR beta chain is from a study of cytomegalovirus exposure and HLA in healthy donors. General study results and limits: According to the study, around 150 TCR beta chains were cytomegalovirus-associated. The majority of TCR sequences were rare, yet some public TCRs appeared in many donors. In vitro work confirmed that a few CMV-associated chains recognize CMV antigens.

Trimming took 4 bases from V and 3 from J; bases not matched to a gene: 10. CDR3 length: 15 amino acids. The V gene's germline CDR1 is SGHDT and CDR2 YYEEEE. As concerns this clone: Its antigen remains unidentified.

Some clones are missing from TCRdb's copy, which holds only in-frame ones; the method was immunoSEQ multiplex PCR. The profile covers about 120,000 clones, with about 83% appearing a single time and 2.1% taken by the ten largest. The sequence was collected from a woman in her twenties or thirties in good health and CMV-seronegative. The genes are TRBV5-6 and TRBJ2-7; 7 positions match TRBD2. The sequencing input was PBMCs. The CDR3 bases are TGTGCCAGCAGCCCTACTAGCGTGCATCTCTACGAGCAGTACTTC. Its protein is CASSPTSVHLYEQYF.